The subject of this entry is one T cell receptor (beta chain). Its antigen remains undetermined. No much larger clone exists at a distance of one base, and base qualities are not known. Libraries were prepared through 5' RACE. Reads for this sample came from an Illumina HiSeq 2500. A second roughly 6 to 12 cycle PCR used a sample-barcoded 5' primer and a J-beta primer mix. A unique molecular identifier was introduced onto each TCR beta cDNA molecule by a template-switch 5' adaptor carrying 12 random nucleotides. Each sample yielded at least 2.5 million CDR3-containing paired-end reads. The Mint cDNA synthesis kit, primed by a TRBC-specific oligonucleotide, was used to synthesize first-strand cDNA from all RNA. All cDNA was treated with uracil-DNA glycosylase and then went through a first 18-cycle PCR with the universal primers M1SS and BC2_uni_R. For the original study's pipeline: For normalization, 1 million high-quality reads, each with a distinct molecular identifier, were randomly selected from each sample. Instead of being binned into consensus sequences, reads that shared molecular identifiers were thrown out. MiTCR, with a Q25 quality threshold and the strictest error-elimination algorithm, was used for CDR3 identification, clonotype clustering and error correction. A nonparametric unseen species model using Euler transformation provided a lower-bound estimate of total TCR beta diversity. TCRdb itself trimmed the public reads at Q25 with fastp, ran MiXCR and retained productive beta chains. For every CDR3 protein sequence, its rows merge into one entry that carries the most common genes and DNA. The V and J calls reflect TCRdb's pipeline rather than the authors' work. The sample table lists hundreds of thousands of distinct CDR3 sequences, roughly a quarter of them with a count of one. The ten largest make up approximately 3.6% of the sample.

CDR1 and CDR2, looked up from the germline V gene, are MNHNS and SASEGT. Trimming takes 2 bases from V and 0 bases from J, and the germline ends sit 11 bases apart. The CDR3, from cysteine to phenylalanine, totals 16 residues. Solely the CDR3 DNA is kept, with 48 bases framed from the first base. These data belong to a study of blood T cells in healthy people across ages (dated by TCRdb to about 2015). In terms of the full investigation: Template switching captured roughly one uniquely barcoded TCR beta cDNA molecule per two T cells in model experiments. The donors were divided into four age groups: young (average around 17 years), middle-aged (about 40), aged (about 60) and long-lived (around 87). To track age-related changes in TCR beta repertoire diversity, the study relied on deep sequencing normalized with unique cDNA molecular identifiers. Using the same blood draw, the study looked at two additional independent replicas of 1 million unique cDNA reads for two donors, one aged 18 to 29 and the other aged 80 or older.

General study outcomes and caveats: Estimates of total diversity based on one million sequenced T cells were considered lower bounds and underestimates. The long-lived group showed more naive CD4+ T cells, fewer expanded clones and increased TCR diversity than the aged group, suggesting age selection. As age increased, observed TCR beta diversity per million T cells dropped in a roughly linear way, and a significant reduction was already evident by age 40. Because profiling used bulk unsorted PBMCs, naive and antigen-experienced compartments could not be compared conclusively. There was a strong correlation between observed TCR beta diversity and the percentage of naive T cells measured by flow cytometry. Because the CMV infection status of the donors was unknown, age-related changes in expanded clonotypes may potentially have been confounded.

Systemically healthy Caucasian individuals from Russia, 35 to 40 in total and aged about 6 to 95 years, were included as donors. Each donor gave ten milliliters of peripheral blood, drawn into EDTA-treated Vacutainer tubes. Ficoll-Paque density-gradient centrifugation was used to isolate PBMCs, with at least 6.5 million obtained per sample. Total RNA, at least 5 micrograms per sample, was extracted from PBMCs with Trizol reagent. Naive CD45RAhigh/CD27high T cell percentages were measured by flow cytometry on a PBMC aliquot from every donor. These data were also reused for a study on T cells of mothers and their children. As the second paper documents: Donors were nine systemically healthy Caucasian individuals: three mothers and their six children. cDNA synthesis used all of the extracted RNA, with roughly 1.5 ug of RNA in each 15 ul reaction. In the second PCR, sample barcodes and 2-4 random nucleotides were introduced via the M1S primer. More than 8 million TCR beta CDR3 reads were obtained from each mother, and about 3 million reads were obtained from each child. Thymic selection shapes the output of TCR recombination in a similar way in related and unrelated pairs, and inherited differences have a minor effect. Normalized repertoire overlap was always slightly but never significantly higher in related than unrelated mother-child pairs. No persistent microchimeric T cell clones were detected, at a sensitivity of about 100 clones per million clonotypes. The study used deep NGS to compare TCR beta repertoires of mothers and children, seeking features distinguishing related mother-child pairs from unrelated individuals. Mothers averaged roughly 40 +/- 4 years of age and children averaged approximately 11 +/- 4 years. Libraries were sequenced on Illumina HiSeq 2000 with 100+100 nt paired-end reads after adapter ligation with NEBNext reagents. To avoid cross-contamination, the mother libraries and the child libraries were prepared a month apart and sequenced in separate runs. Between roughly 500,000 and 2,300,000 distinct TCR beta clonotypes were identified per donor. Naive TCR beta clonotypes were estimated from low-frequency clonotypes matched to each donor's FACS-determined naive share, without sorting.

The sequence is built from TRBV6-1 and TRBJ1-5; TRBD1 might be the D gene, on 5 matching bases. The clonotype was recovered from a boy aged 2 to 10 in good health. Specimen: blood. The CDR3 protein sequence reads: CASSEWGEYSNQPQHF. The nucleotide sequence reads TGTGCCAGCAGTGAATGGGGGGAATATAGCAATCAGCCCCAGCATTTT.